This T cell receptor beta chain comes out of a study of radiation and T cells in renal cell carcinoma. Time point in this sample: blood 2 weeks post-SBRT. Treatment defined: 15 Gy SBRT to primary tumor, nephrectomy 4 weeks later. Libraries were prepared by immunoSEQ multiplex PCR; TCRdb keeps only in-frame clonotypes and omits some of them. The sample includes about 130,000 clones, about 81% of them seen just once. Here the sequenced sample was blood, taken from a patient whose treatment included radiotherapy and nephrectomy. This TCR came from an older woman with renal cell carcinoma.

The CDR3 reads CASSLRDRNTEAFF. CDR3 DNA: TGTGCCAGCAGCTTAAGGGACAGGAACACTGAAGCTTTCTTT. J is TRBJ1-1 and V is TRBV7-3; 7 bases line up with TRBD1. The CDR3 extends over 14 amino acids. V shed 1 base and J 1 base; nucleotides not matched to a gene: 0. Germline V CDR1 and CDR2: SGHTA, FQGTGA. Using reference TRBV7-3 and TRBJ1-1 for the parts outside the CDR3, the full variable domain is GAGVSQTPSNKVTEKGKYVELRCDPISGHTALYWYRQSLGQGPEFLIYFQGTGAADDSGLPNDRFFAVRPEGSVSTLKIQRTERGDSAVYLCASSLRDRNTEAFFGQGTRLTVV.